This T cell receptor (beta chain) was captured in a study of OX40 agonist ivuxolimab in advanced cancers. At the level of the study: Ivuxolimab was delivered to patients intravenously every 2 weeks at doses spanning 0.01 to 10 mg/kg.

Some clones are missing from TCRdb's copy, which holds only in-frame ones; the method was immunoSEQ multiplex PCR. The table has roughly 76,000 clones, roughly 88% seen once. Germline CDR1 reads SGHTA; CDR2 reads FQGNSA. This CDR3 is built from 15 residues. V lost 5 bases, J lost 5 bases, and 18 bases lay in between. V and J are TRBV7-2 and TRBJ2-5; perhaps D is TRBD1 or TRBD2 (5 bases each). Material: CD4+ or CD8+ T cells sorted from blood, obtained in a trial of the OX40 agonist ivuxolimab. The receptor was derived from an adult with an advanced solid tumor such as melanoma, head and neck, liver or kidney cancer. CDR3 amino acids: CASSKRDGRGETQYF. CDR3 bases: TGTGCCAGCAGCAAAAGGGACGGGCGAGGGGAGACCCAGTACTTC.